The 6 T cell receptor beta chains below were found in one sample sequenced in a study of a mutant IDH1 vaccine in newly diagnosed glioma. As to time point: baseline, week 1 (first vaccination visit). Treatment defined: pre-vaccination baseline after standard-of-care therapy. The assay was immunoSEQ multiplex PCR, and TCRdb's table has in-frame clones only and misses some. The sample holds over 55,000 clones, approximately 82% seen once. The sequences come from peripheral blood mononuclear cells (PBMCs), collected from a glioma patient treated with radiotherapy, temozolomide or both. These receptors came from a woman aged 18-29 years with glioma. Some clones in this sample may be carry-over from other donors' samples.

The chain recombines TRBV6-1 with TRBJ2-7; D gene ambiguous. Germline-derived CDR1 and CDR2 are MNHNS and SASEGT. V was shortened by 2 bases and J by 3 bases, with 14 bases between the two germline ends. The CDR3 loop spans 15 amino acids. The CDR3 spells CASSEIVADLYEQYF. In DNA form, the CDR3 reads TGTGCCAGCAGTGAAATTGTGGCAGACCTCTACGAGCAGTACTTC.

The J gene is TRBJ2-5, the V gene TRBV6-1; the D gene is possibly TRBD1 (6 bases). CDR3 length: 15 amino acids. The ends were cut back, 5 bases at V and 4 bases at J, with 17 bases in the middle. CDR1 and CDR2 (germline): MNHNS, SASEGT. The CDR3 DNA sequence: TGTGCCAGCAGTTCAAACAGGGCTCTAGGAGAGACCCAGTACTTC. It yields the protein CASSSNRALGETQYF.

This clone occurred a few times. The chain recombines TRBV7-9 with TRBJ1-1, with 8 nucleotides matching TRBD1. The CDR3 spans 15 residues. The germline gives CDR1 SEHNR, CDR2 FQNEAQ (reference sequence). V lost 5 bases to trimming and J lost 1 base; unmatched junction nucleotides: 6. CDR3 nucleotide sequence: TGTGCCAGCAGCCCGACAGGGGCAAAGAACACTGAAGCTTTCTTT. Translation: CASSPTGAKNTEAFF. The complete variable domain, with remaining parts taken from reference TRBV7-9 and TRBJ1-1, reads DTGVSQNPRHKITKRGQNVTFRCDPISEHNRLYWYRQTLGQGPEFLTYFQNEAQLEKSRLLSDRFSAERPKGSFSTLEIQRTEQGDSAMYLCASSPTGAKNTEAFFGQGTRLTVV.

This clone has just a few counts. The chain couples TRBV30 to TRBJ1-1; no clear D. The germline V and J ends were trimmed by 1 base and 1 base, with 7 bases remaining between them. CDR3 length: 13 amino acids. Germline-derived CDR1 and CDR2 are GTSNPN and SVGIG (reference sequence). For the CDR3, the DNA is TGTGCCTGGAGTGGGAGGCCGAACACTGAAGCTTTCTTT. Translated, it gives CAWSGRPNTEAFF.

This clone was counted once. The chain combines TRBV27 with TRBJ2-1, with unresolved D. The V and J ends lost 11 bases and 8 bases respectively, with 19 bases between them. CDR3 length equals 13 residues. Per germline, CDR1 MNHEY and CDR2 SMNVEV (reference sequence). Here the CDR3 DNA reads TGTGCCTCTAACCCGGCTGGCAACCATGAGCAGTTCTTC. It is translated as CASNPAGNHEQFF.

The V call is TRBV4-1, the J call TRBJ2-3; a possible D gene is TRBD2 (6 bases). Germline assignment: CDR1 MGHRA and CDR2 YSYEKL. The V gene lost 0 bases and the J gene lost 1 base, with 11 bases spanning the gap. The CDR3 runs 16 residues. Here the CDR3 reads CASSQDLGGGTDTQYF. The DNA for the CDR3 is TGCGCCAGCAGCCAAGATCTGGGGGGTGGCACAGATACGCAGTATTTT.